The sequence of this TCR beta chain was determined in a study of OX40 agonist ivuxolimab in advanced cancers. On cycle 4 day 1 and cycle 7 day 1, as well as at baseline, blood was sampled. Only in-frame clones appear in the TCRdb table, and some are missing; sequencing was by immunoSEQ multiplex PCR. The profile shows roughly 70,000 clones, 82% of them singletons. This clone was detected a few times. Its target is unknown. Study outcomes and limitations: CD4+ and CD8+ blood T cells expanded clonally by week 6 at 0.1 to 3.0 mg/kg.

Trimming took off 0 bases at V and 9 bases at J, with 10 bases between the two ends. Per germline, CDR1 SGHRS and CDR2 YFSETQ. The CDR3 is 14 residues long. This receptor was taken from an adult with an advanced solid tumor such as melanoma, head and neck, liver or kidney cancer. This specimen was CD4+ or CD8+ T cells sorted from blood, taken in a trial of the OX40 agonist ivuxolimab. This rearrangement joins TRBV5-1 to TRBJ1-6, with a possible D match to TRBD1 (5 bases). CDR3 nucleotides: TGCGCCAGCAGCTTGGAAGGCAGGGCTTCACCCCTCCACTTT. It yields the protein CASSLEGRASPLHF.